The present T cell receptor beta chain was sequenced within a study of shared clonotypes between healthy human individuals. Whole-study results and caveats: The sharing of 4.5% to 5.5% of naive CD4 clonotypes was seen across a handful of donors. Shared clonotypes across all four donors exceeded non-shared ones in generation probability.

Assay runs were performed at deep level. The input for sorted-subset replicate PCRs was about 210 ng DNA, about 30,000 T cell genomes. Only in-frame clones appear in the TCRdb table, and some are missing; sequencing was by immunoSEQ multiplex PCR. Among roughly 680,000 clones, 72% were seen once, and the ten largest hold under 2%. This clone was seen a single time. Its antigen is not known. The sample comprised memory CD4+ T cells sorted from blood. Noted subset: CD45RA-negative fraction. The clonotype comes from a woman aged 25 to 39 in good health.

DNA of the CDR3: TGTGCCAGCAGCCTTACTGAGGGTGGAGAGCAGCCCCAGCATTTT. Its translation is CASSLTEGGEQPQHF. V gene TRBV28 combines with J gene TRBJ1-5, with D hard to call. The V and J ends lost 6 bases and 7 bases respectively, with 19 bases between them. CDR1 is MDHEN, CDR2 SYDVKM, per germline. This CDR3 spans 15 amino acids.